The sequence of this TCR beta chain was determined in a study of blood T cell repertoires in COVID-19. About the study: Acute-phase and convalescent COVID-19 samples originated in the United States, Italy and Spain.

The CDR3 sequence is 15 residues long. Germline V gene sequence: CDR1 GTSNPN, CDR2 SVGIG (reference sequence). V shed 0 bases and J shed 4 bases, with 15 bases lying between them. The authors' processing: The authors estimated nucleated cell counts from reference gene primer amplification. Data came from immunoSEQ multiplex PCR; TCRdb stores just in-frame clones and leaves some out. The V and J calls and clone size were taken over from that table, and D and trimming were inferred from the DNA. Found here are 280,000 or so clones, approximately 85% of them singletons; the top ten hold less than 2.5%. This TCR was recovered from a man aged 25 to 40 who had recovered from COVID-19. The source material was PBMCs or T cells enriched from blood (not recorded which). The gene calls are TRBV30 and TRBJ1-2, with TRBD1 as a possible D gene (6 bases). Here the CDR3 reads CAWSVLGGGSYGYTF. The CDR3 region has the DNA TGTGCCTGGAGTGTATTGGGCGGGGGCTCCTATGGCTACACCTTC.